This T cell receptor (beta chain) was obtained from a study of vaccination and CD4 T cells after COVID-19. Study-level background: SARS-CoV-2 had been detected by nasal swab PCR in convalescent patients; several were mild, one severe. Overlapping spike pools from SARS-CoV-2 and HCoV-NL63, HCoV-OC43 and HCoV-229E served as culture stimuli.

An Oncomine TCR Beta short-read assay was used to sequence the DNA from cultured CD4+ T cells. TCRdb used MiXCR to reprocess the PCR reads, holding one entry per CDR3 protein. The sample shows some 17,000 distinct CDR3 sequences, roughly 62% of them seen only once. This CDR3 region has 14 residues. The junction had 4 bases not matched to a gene; V was cut back by 5 bases and J by 1 base. The V gene's germline CDR1 is SGHKS and CDR2 YYEKEE (reference sequence). Treatment described: roughly ten-day PBMC culture with coronavirus spike peptide pools or control peptides (ViraFEST assay). ViraFEST sequenced TCRs after peptide-pool expansion of antigen-specific T cells. Peptide pools at approximately 9.1 ug/ml and IL-2 at approximately 10 IU/ml were added to cultures of 1.5 million to 2.5 million PBMCs per well. Points on this clonotype: Its antigen is still unknown.

This receptor was identified in a human donor who had recovered from COVID-19. The sample here was CD4+ T cells from blood, cultured in vitro, taken after SARS-CoV-2 vaccination. This chain joins TRBV5-5 and TRBJ1-1, with TRBD1 matching 8 bases. Here the CDR3 reads CASSSGTGNTEAFF. DNA for the CDR3: TGTGCCAGCAGTTCCGGGACAGGGAACACTGAAGCTTTCTTT.